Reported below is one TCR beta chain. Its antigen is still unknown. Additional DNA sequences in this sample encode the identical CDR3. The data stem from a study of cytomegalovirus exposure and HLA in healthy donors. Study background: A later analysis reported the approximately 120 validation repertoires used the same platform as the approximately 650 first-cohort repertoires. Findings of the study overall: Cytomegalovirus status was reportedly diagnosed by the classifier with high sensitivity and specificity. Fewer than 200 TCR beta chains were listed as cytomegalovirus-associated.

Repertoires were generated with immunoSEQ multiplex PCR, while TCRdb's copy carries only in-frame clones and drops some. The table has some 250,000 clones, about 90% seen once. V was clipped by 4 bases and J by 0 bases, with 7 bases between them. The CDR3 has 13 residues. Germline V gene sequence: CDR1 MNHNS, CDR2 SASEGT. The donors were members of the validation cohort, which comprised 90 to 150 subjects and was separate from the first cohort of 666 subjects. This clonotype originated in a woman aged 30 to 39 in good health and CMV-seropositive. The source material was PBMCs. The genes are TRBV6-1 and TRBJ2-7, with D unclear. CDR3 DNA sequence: TGTGCCAGCAGTGCTGGCGGCTCCTACGAGCAGTACTTC. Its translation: CASSAGGSYEQYF.